One and the same sample provided the 17 T cell receptor beta chains below, sequenced in a study of post-analysis software for immune sequencing data. Findings and caveats of the study: Five or six TRBV segments were significantly more frequent in patients than in controls. TRBV5-6, TRBV5-1 and TRBV20-1 were among these segments.

Each TCR beta cDNA library carried unique molecular identifiers. One entry per CDR3 protein results from TCRdb running MiXCR on the PCR reads. Of roughly 540,000 distinct CDR3 sequences listed, 30% to 40% are singletons. Antigens of these TCRs are unknown. Sequencing was done on a sample of blood. All receptors derive from a girl aged 2 to 17 with multiple sclerosis.

The chain combines TRBV20-1 with TRBJ2-1, with D possibly called TRBD1 or TRBD2 (5 bases each). This CDR3 comprises 16 residues. Trimming took 2 bases from V and 6 from J, leaving 20 bases between them. Germline values: CDR1 DFQATT, CDR2 SNEGSKA (reference sequence). Here the CDR3 DNA reads TGCAGTGCTAGACAGGGAGAAACGTTAGCCTGCAATGAGCAGTTCTTC. It codes for CSARQGETLACNEQFF.

The chain joins TRBV18 to TRBJ2-3; D unresolved. V was trimmed by 6 bases and J by 7 bases, leaving 14 bases between them. The CDR3 has 13 amino acids. Per the germline V gene, CDR1 is KGHSH and CDR2 is LQKENI. CDR3 bases: TGTGCCAGCTCTCCTGGACCCCCGAATACGCAGTATTTT. As protein: CASSPGPPNTQYF.

The chain is built from TRBV25-1 and TRBJ2-2, with D possibly TRBD1 on 6 matching bases. Trimming cost V 6 bases and J 1 base, with 9 bases left between them. The CDR3 has 14 residues. CDR1 and CDR2 (germline): MGHDK, SYGVNS. The CDR3 sequence: CASRRQVNTGELFF. CDR3 DNA: TGTGCCAGCAGGAGACAGGTGAACACCGGGGAGCTGTTTTTT.

The V call is TRBV20-1, the J call TRBJ2-1; maybe TRBD2 (5 bases). The germline gives CDR1 DFQATT, CDR2 SNEGSKA (reference sequence). CDR3 size: 16 residues. Deletions cut 1 base from V and 2 bases from J, with 15 bases between. The CDR3 here is CSARVGSRGAYNEQFF. CDR3 DNA sequence: TGCAGTGCTAGAGTGGGGAGCCGGGGAGCCTACAATGAGCAGTTCTTC.

This clonotype appeared a few times. This chain links TRBV4-1 with TRBJ2-4, with D possibly being TRBD1 or TRBD2 (5 bases each). The last part of the DNA fits TRBJ2-7 better; the J call may be wrong. The V gene's germline CDR1 is MGHRA and CDR2 YSYEKL. The CDR3 runs 14 residues. CDR3 protein: CASSRDRLIHEQYF. CDR3 bases: TGCGCCAGCAGCCGGGACCGACTAATCCACGAGCAGTACTTC.

The chain carries TRBV2 and TRBJ2-5; 7 positions match TRBD2. Germline CDR1 and CDR2: SNHLY and FYNNEI. The V segment lost 1 base and the J segment 1 base; nucleotides outside the gene matches: 6. The CDR3 extends over 16 amino acids. CDR3 sequence reads: CASSEEASGIQETQYF. CDR3 in DNA: TGTGCCAGCAGTGAAGAGGCTAGCGGAATCCAAGAGACCCAGTACTTC.

The chain couples TRBV19 to TRBJ1-5; D not resolved. Trimming took off 9 bases at V and 6 bases at J, with 27 bases between the two ends. CDR3 length: 17 amino acids. CDR1 and CDR2 (germline): LNHDA, SQIVND (reference sequence). The CDR3 sequence: CASAYTSRVGWGQPQHF. Here the CDR3 DNA reads TGTGCCAGCGCCTACACCAGCCGGGTTGGGTGGGGTCAGCCCCAGCATTTT.

The gene calls are TRBV11-2 and TRBJ1-4; tentative D call: TRBD1 (5 bases). The germline gives CDR1 SGHAT, CDR2 FQNNGV. The CDR3 runs to 14 residues. Trimming removed 2 bases from V and 8 bases from J, with 12 bases in between. The CDR3 sequence: CASSLYKSGEKLFF. The DNA for the CDR3 is TGTGCCAGCAGCTTATACAAATCAGGGGAAAAACTGTTTTTT.

The chain employs TRBV20-1 and TRBJ2-5; D not certain. Germline CDR1 reads DFQATT; CDR2 reads SNEGSKA (reference sequence). Trimming pared 3 bases from V and 5 bases from J, leaving 22 bases between. This CDR3 spans 16 amino acids. The DNA of the CDR3 is TGCAGTGCTAGGGACCAAGGGATAACTCTTTACGAGACCCAGTACTTC. This translates into CSARDQGITLYETQYF.

J is TRBJ1-2 and V is TRBV29-1; D ambiguous. V shed 4 bases and J shed 4 bases, with 10 bases lying between them. This CDR3 comprises 12 residues. Per germline, CDR1 SQVTM and CDR2 ANQGSEA. CDR3 loop: CSVAWGSYGYTF. CDR3 bases: TGCAGCGTTGCTTGGGGATCCTATGGCTACACCTTC.

This clonotype was counted only a few times. This chain links TRBV4-1 with TRBJ1-5; no reliable D call. Trimming stripped 10 bases from V and 15 bases from J, with 13 bases between. Germline lookup yields CDR1 MGHRA and CDR2 YSYEKL. The CDR3 totals 9 residues. The CDR3 nucleotides are TGCGCCACTTGGGCCCGGGGGCATTTT. Translation: CATWARGHF.

This clonotype was seen more than once but under ten times. The V and J genes are TRBV29-1 and TRBJ1-2, with unresolved D. The V end was cut by 3 bases, the J end by 3 bases, with 8 bases between. This CDR3 has 12 residues. Germline V gene sequence: CDR1 SQVTM, CDR2 ANQGSEA. In nucleotides, the CDR3 is TGCAGCGTTGACAAGGGATACTATGGCTACACCTTC. Translating gives CSVDKGYYGYTF.

CDR3: CSARQWGEETQYF. The CDR3 DNA reads TGCAGTGCTAGACAATGGGGAGAAGAGACCCAGTACTTC. The chain joins TRBV20-1 to TRBJ2-5; D might be TRBD2 (5 bases). V was shortened by 2 bases and J by 3 bases, with 10 bases between the two germline ends. Germline-derived CDR1 and CDR2 are DFQATT and SNEGSKA (reference sequence). The CDR3 has 13 amino acids.

This clonotype was found a few times. V and J are TRBV6-5 and TRBJ1-1, with D maybe TRBD1 (6 bases). This CDR3 is built from 14 residues. V was clipped by 6 bases and J by 4 bases, with 15 bases between them. Germline CDR1 reads MNHEY; CDR2 reads SVGAGI. CDR3 DNA sequence: TGTGCCAGCAGCGGAGGGGGTCCGGGCACTGAAGCTTTCTTT. Translated: CASSGGGPGTEAFF.

This clonotype was recorded a few times. The rearrangement links TRBV5-1 to TRBJ2-1; the D is unclear. The CDR3 is 17 residues long. Trimming removed 0 bases from V and 1 base from J, with 14 bases in between. Germline V gene sequence: CDR1 SGHRS, CDR2 YFSETQ. CDR3 nucleotide sequence: TGCGCCAGCAGCTTGGTGGCAGACGTATGGTCCTACAATGAGCAGTTCTTC. Protein sequence: CASSLVADVWSYNEQFF.

The chain employs TRBV5-6 and TRBJ1-6; D is undetermined. Deletions cut 0 bases from V and 10 bases from J, with 5 bases between. The CDR3 sequence is 12 residues long. Looked up from germline, CDR1 is SGHDT and CDR2 is YYEEEE. CDR3 bases: TGTGCCAGCAGCTTGGAAGCGTCACCCCTCCACTTT. This codes for CASSLEASPLHF.

There are a few counts of this clonotype. The DNA of the CDR3 is TGCAGTGCTAGCTTTTTCTCCGGGGGAAGCGGCTACACCTTC. Protein: CSASFFSGGSGYTF. The chain recombines TRBV20-1 with TRBJ1-2; tentatively, D is TRBD1 (5 bases). Germline V CDR1 and CDR2: DFQATT, SNEGSKA (reference sequence). The CDR3 spans 14 residues. V was clipped by 3 bases and J by 8 bases, with 19 bases between them.